This T cell receptor beta chain derives from a study of blood T cell repertoires in COVID-19. Study-level background: The origin of the acute and convalescent COVID-19 samples was the United States, Italy and Spain. The analysed material was cDNA or gDNA that came from T cells, B-cell-depleted T cells, or PBMCs.

Per the germline V gene, CDR1 is SGHTA and CDR2 is FQGTGA. V dropped 5 bases and J dropped 6; count of bases not matched to a gene: 9. This CDR3 is 15 amino acids long. Authors' methods: Reference gene primer amplification gave nucleated cell count estimates. This table comes from immunoSEQ multiplex PCR, and its TCRdb copy is limited to in-frame clones, with some not included. That table furnishes V, J and clone size, whereas the DNA furnished D and trimming. The sample shows roughly 290,000 clones, approximately 84% of them seen only once. Seattle participants joined during active infection and were tracked over time.

The source of this sequence is a person between 65 and 79 years old with COVID-19, enrolled during active disease. J is TRBJ1-4 and V is TRBV7-3, with 7 bases lining up with TRBD1. The sample was peripheral blood. CDR3 sequence reads: CASSQTGEAHEKLFF. As DNA, the CDR3 is TGTGCCAGCAGCCAAACAGGGGAGGCTCATGAAAAACTGTTTTTT.